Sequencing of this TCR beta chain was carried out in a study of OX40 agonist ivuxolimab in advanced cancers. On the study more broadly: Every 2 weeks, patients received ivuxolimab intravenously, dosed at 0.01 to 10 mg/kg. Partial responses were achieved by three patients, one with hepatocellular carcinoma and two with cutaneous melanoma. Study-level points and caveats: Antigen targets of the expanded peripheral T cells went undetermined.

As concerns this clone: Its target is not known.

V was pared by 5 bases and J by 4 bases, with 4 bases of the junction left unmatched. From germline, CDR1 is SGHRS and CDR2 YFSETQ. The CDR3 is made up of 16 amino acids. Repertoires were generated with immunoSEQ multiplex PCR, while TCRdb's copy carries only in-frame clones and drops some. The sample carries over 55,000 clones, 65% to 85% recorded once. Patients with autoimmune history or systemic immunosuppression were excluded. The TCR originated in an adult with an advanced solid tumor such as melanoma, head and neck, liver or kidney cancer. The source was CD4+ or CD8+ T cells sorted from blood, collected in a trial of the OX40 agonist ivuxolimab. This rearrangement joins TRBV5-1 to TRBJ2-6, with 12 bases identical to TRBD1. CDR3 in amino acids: CASRGQGAGGANVLTF. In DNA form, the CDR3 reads TGCGCCAGCAGGGGACAGGGGGCGGGAGGGGCCAACGTCCTGACTTTC.